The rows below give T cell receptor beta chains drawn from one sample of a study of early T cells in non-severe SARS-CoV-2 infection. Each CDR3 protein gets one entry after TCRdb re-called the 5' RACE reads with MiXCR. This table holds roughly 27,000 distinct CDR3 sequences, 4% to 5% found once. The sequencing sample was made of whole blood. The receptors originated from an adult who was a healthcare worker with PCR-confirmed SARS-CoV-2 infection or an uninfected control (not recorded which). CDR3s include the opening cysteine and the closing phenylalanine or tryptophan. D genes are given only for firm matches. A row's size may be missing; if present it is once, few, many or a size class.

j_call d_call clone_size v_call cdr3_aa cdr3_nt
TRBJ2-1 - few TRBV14 CASSQGPILVNEQFF TGTGCCAGCAGCCAAGGACCGATTCTGGTCAATGAGCAGTTCTTC
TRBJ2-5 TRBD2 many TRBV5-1 CASSLASGQETQYF TGCGCCAGCAGCTTGGCTAGCGGGCAAGAGACCCAGTACTTC
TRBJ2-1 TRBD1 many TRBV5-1 CASSVSGTGVLDEQFF TGCGCCAGCAGCGTCTCCGGGACAGGGGTGTTGGATGAGCAGTTCTTC
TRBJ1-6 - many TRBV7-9 CASSLASPLHF TGTGCCAGCAGCTTAGCTTCACCCCTCCACTTT
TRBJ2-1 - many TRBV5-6 CASSFPALNEQFF TGTGCCAGCAGCTTTCCAGCGCTCAATGAGCAGTTCTTC
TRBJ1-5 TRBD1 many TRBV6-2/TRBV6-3 CASSDRGGQPQHF TGTGCCAGCAGCGACAGGGGAGGACAGCCCCAGCATTTT
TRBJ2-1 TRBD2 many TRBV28 CASRRWREGRNEQFF TGTGCCAGCCGAAGATGGCGGGAGGGCCGAAATGAGCAGTTCTTC
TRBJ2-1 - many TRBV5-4 CASSLVARGEQFF TGTGCCAGCAGCTTGGTGGCCAGAGGTGAGCAGTTCTTC
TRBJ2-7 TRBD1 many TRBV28 CASTSGGAYYEQYF TGTGCCAGCACCTCAGGGGGCGCATATTACGAGCAGTACTTC
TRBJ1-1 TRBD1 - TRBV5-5 CASSFGAGGLLGTEAFF TGTGCCAGCAGCTTCGGGGCAGGGGGCTTACTGGGAACTGAAGCTTTCTTT
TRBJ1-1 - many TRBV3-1 CASSQEGREAFF TGTGCCAGCAGCCAAGAGGGGAGGGAAGCTTTCTTT
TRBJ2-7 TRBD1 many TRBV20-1 CSAVGQPYEQYF TGCAGTGCTGTGGGACAGCCCTACGAGCAGTACTTC
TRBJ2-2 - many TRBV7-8 CASTPGVVGSGELFF TGTGCCAGCACCCCTGGAGTAGTCGGGTCCGGGGAGCTGTTTTTT
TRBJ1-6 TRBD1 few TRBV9 CASSPGQGGNSPLHF TGTGCCAGCAGCCCCGGACAGGGTGGCAATTCACCCCTCCACTTT
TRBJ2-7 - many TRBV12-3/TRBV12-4 CASSPGLSYEQYF TGTGCCAGCAGTCCCGGGCTATCCTACGAGCAGTACTTC
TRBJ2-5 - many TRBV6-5 CASRSPGETQYF TGTGCCAGCAGATCCCCCGGGGAGACCCAGTACTTC
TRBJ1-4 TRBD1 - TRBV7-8 CASSPQGGEKLFF TGTGCCAGCAGCCCACAGGGGGGGGAAAAACTGTTTTTT
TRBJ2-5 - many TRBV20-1 CSARGQGGRYSQETQYF TGCAGTGCTAGGGGACAGGGCGGGAGGTACTCCCAAGAGACCCAGTACTTC
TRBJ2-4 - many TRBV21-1 CASSTRPHAKNIQYF TGTGCCAGCTCTACCCGGCCACACGCCAAAAACATTCAGTACTTC
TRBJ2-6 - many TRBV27 CASGAISGANVLTF TGTGCCAGCGGGGCGATCTCTGGGGCCAACGTCCTGACTTTC
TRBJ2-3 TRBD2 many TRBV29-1 CRAGGDTQYF TGCAGAGCGGGGGGGGATACGCAGTATTTT
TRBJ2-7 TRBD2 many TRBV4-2 CASSQDPAGESYEQYF TGTGCCAGCAGCCAAGACCCAGCGGGAGAGTCCTACGAGCAGTACTTC
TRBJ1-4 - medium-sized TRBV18 CASSEGLTTNEKLFF TGTGCCAGCTCAGAGGGCCTCACAACTAATGAAAAACTGTTTTTT
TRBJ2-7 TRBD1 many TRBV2 CASSEADRGGEQYF TGTGCCAGCAGTGAAGCGGACAGGGGGGGCGAGCAGTACTTC
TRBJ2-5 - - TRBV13 CASSLDKQETQYF TGTGCCAGCAGCTTAGATAAACAAGAGACCCAGTACTTC
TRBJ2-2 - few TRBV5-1 CASSPGAGELFF TGCGCCAGCAGCCCAGGGGCCGGGGAGCTGTTTTTT
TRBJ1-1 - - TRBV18 CASSEGGLNTEAFF TGTGCCAGCTCAGAGGGGGGGCTGAACACTGAAGCTTTCTTT
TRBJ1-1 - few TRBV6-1 CASSENHRRGYGEAFF TGTGCCAGCAGTGAAAACCACAGGAGGGGCTATGGTGAAGCTTTCTTT
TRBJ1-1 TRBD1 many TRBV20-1 CSVGTGGVTEAFF TGCAGTGTTGGGACAGGGGGCGTGACTGAAGCTTTCTTT
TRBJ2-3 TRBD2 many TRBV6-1 CASSEVAGGPEDTQYF TGTGCCAGCAGTGAGGTAGCGGGAGGGCCAGAAGATACGCAGTATTTT
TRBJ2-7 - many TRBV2 CASSESGRAYEQYF TGTGCCAGCAGTGAATCCGGCAGGGCCTACGAGCAGTACTTC
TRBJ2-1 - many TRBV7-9 CASSSSWNEQFF TGTGCCAGCAGCTCAAGTTGGAATGAGCAGTTCTTC
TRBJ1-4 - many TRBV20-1 CSARDPLRAAANEKLFF TGCAGTGCTAGAGATCCCCTAAGGGCGGCAGCTAATGAAAAACTGTTTTTT
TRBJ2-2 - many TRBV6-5 CASFASGHTGELFF TGTGCCAGCTTTGCCAGCGGCCACACCGGGGAGCTGTTTTTT
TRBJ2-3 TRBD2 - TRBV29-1 CSGRGAGGGNTQYF TGCAGCGGTCGGGGGGCGGGAGGAGGTAATACGCAGTATTTT
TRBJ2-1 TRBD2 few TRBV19 CASKSGRTYNEQFF TGTGCCAGTAAGAGCGGGAGGACCTACAATGAGCAGTTCTTC
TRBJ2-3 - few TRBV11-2 CASSGRGAGVTDTQYF TGTGCCAGCAGCGGAAGGGGGGCGGGCGTTACAGATACGCAGTATTTT
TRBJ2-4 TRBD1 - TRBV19 CASSMPGDRNIQYF TGTGCCAGTAGTATGCCCGGGGACAGGAACATTCAGTACTTC
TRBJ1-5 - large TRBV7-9 CASSSTAAGDRPQHF TGTGCCAGCAGCTCCACCGCCGCAGGGGACCGGCCCCAGCATTTT
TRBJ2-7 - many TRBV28 CASSFIGNAREQYF TGTGCCAGCAGTTTCATAGGGAATGCCCGCGAGCAGTACTTC
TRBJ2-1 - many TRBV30 CAWWTAYNEQFF TGTGCCTGGTGGACAGCCTACAATGAGCAGTTCTTC
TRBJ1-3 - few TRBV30 CAWSPTGSFGNTIYF TGTGCCTGGAGTCCTACAGGGTCTTTCGGAAACACCATATATTTT
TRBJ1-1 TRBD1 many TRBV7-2 CASSATGPLSTEAFF TGTGCCAGCAGCGCGACAGGGCCCCTTAGCACTGAAGCTTTCTTT
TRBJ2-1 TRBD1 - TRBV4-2 CASSQDPPGQGYNEQFF TGTGCCAGCAGCCAAGATCCCCCGGGACAGGGGTACAATGAGCAGTTCTTC
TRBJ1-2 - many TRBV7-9 CASTPGLSYGYTF TGTGCCAGCACCCCCGGGCTGTCCTATGGCTACACCTTC
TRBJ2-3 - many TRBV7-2 CASSLGGTSTDTQYF TGTGCCAGCAGCTTAGGGGGCACCAGCACAGATACGCAGTATTTT
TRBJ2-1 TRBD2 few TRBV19 CASSSTTSGPYNEQFF TGTGCCAGTAGTTCCACCACTAGCGGGCCCTACAATGAGCAGTTCTTC
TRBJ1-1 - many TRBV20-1 CSASGQGQGGKKAFF TGCAGTGCTAGTGGGCAGGGTCAGGGTGGGAAAAAAGCTTTCTTT
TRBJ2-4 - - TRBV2 CASSEGEIQYF TGTGCCAGCAGTGAGGGCGAGATTCAGTACTTC